This T cell receptor beta chain came from a study of blood T cell repertoires in COVID-19. In the study overall: Acute and convalescent COVID-19 specimens originated in the United States, Italy and Spain.

During active infection, Seattle patients enrolled and were then monitored through disease. CDR3 length: 13 amino acids. Germline-derived CDR1 and CDR2 are LNHNV and YYDKDF (reference sequence). With 8 bases removed from V and 7 bases from J, the gap between germline ends came to 12 bases. Original processing methods: Using reference gene primer amplification, nucleated cell counts were estimated. Profiling relied on immunoSEQ multiplex PCR, and the TCRdb table lists in-frame clones only, not all of them. V, J and clone size are those of that table, while D and trimming were read from the DNA. The data show roughly 250,000 clones, with 86% seen just once and approximately 12% held by the top ten.

The gene calls are TRBV15 and TRBJ1-6, with D hard to call. The receptor's source is a woman aged 25 to 39 with COVID-19, enrolled during active disease. Sequenced: peripheral blood. CDR3 nucleotide sequence: TGTGCCACCCGGATCAGCGGCAATTCACCCCTCCACTTT. Translating gives CATRISGNSPLHF.